This T cell receptor (beta chain) was observed in a study of cytomegalovirus exposure and HLA in healthy donors (dated by TCRdb to the late 2010s). Study-wide context: An earlier analysis of 550 to 700 of the donors reported more than 250 Gb of sequence data and around 120 million unique TCR beta sequences from some 180 million T cells. All discovery cohort repertoires had been generated using a single sequencing platform. A later genetic analysis took genome-wide SNP genotypes for 398 of the 666 donors and used that subset as a discovery cohort. To predict cytomegalovirus infection status, the study brought together high-throughput TCR immunosequencing, statistical association of individual TCRs with disease status, and machine learning. Using immunosequencing, the study profiled T cell repertoires from roughly 650 subjects and related those repertoires to cytomegalovirus serostatus. Alongside the repertoire data, information on donor age, sex, ethnicity and CMV serostatus was compiled. On average, over 200,000 unique TCR beta nucleotide sequences were sequenced per donor among roughly 430 genotyped donors of the cohort, with roughly 18% of those sequences being non-productive. A separate validation cohort of 90 to 150 different subjects was used in addition to the roughly 700-subject first cohort. A later analysis re-analyzed previously published TCR beta repertoires from about 600 donors and added high-resolution HLA genotyping to study TCR occurrence patterns. Roughly 5 DR-DQ haplotypes were handled as single units for association and clustering, since linkage in the cohort was strong. Rather than drawing on any new phenotypic data, the later analysis identified candidate immune exposures from TCR beta sequences and the way those sequences occurred across donors. The genetic ancestry cluster associated with self-reported Caucasian donors included 65% to 90% of the roughly 400 genotyped donors. HLA typing covered class I and class II loci at four-digit resolution. An early release that covered roughly 600 HLA-typed donors contained approximately 320 gigabases of sequencing data and around 85 million unique TCR sequences. An earlier analysis of approximately 640 of the donors applied high-throughput TCR beta sequencing to assess whether each TCR beta V gene segment acted as functional or pseudogenic. Typing coverage differed by locus: A, B, C, DRB1 and DQB1 were typed in roughly 620-630 donors, DQA1 in 522, DPA1 in around 600, and DPB1 in approximately 450. The study was designed to test whether signatures of past pathogen exposure could be identified by cataloging public T cell receptors.

Beyond this particular receptor, the publication reports: Compared with equally common non-associated chains, HLA-associated TCR beta chains in a later analysis were more clonally expanded and had lower generation probabilities. Several of the top co-occurrence clusters appeared to be linked to parvovirus B19, influenza, CMV and Epstein-Barr virus, according to a later analysis. In a later analysis, the rate of TCR association differed among HLA loci, with DRB1 alleles having the most associated TCRs and HLA-C alleles having the fewest. While some public TCRs were present in many individuals, most TCR sequences turned up only very rarely across donors. Broadly in line with IMGT annotations, most TCR beta V segments showed up in productive rearrangements about 87% or about 30% of the time in an earlier analysis of under 700 of the donors. HLA typing was unavailable for some donors at each locus, so association tests used only the typed subset. Because counts were too low, more than 15 rarely observed V segments, including chromosome 9 orphons, were excluded from the earlier analysis of roughly 580 of the donors. Only TCR beta chains were sequenced in this cohort, and the absence of alpha or paired-chain data limited detectable features. In the study, approximately 160 TCR beta chains were listed as associated with cytomegalovirus. In a later analysis, some 17,000 TCR beta sequences were associated with specific HLA alleles at a false discovery rate of 0.05. Linkage disequilibrium might explain the correlated functional status among segregating V segments, but an unknown experimental factor could not be ruled out. A later genetic analysis associated a missense DCLRE1C variant with V-gene and J-gene trimming of TCR beta chains, and an independent cohort replicated the association. The only immune exposure information available for the cohort was CMV serostatus. Because the 87-base-pair reads could not distinguish some IMGT-functional V segments, including TRBV6-2 and TRBV6-3, those segments were excluded. According to a later analysis, most CMV-associated TCR beta chains appeared to be HLA-restricted, and the HLA associations seemed to be driven largely by CMV exposure. In vitro tests confirmed that three of the cytomegalovirus-associated TCR beta chains recognize cytomegalovirus antigens. Sequencing depth was assumed to be roughly uniform across donors in the presence/absence analyses, though that assumption may not hold. The sequencing pipeline was judged likely to have produced a cluster of highly shared sequence variants as a technical artifact. Assigning TCR associations to individual alleles was difficult when HLA alleles, especially DR and DQ, strongly co-occurred. The classifier was reported to diagnose cytomegalovirus status with high specificity and sensitivity in both the original and validation cohorts. A further reported finding was that TCR beta sequences accurately predicted the HLA-A and HLA-B alleles for most subjects in the first cohort. It was suggested by the authors that the approach could potentially be generalized to other disease states and immunological phenotypes. According to a later genetic analysis, donors in an Asian-associated ancestry cluster had fewer N-insertions in productive TCRs than the roughly 700-donor mean.

The cohort was made up of about 610 healthy bone marrow donors. All cohort members were sampled while nominally healthy, although unrecorded immune exposures were likely present. The donor was CMV seronegative and was included in the group of a few hundred seronegative cohort members. A peripheral blood sample was collected from each donor, and TCR beta sequencing was performed on peripheral blood mononuclear cells. Genomic DNA was extracted from the blood cell samples with the Qiagen DNeasy Blood Extraction Kit. In the germline V gene (reference sequence), CDR1 corresponds to GTSNPN and CDR2 to SVGIG. Compared with germline, V lacks 2 bases and J lacks 1 base; bases without a gene match: 3. CDR3 length: 14 amino acids, cysteine to phenylalanine. This entry keeps only the CDR3 DNA: 42 bases, framed from base 1. Of note for this clone: The antigen it binds to is not known. No per-base quality is available; no much larger clone lies one base away.

The method behind the library was the immunoSEQ multiplex PCR assay. A mixture of 60 forward primers for TCR Vbeta segments and 13 reverse primers for TCR Jbeta segments was used in the multiplex PCR. A multiplex PCR assay on genomic DNA amplified the CDR3 region of rearranged TCR beta genes. On the Illumina HiSeq System, the amplified TCR beta libraries were sequenced as 87-base-pair reads. The published analysis was carried out like this. Across the roughly 600 repertoires, a later analysis counted 80 million or so unique TCR beta chains, some 11 million of which were shared by at least two donors. To remove PCR and sequencing errors, raw reads were error-corrected and collapsed into unique sequences using a nearest-neighbor algorithm that merged closely related sequences. V, D and J gene segments were assigned by aligning CDR3 sequences to IMGT reference sequences. For a sequence to be retained, a match of at least six nucleotides was required to both a V gene segment and a J gene segment. Rearrangements were called productive when the CDR3 lacked stop codons and stayed in frame with V and J; all others were non-productive. Following IMGT convention, CDR3 was defined as the stretch from the second conserved V-encoded cysteine up to the conserved J-encoded phenylalanine. The earlier analysis of a few hundred of the donors excluded sequences that lacked an unambiguous match to a single V gene segment. In an earlier analysis of 587 of the donors, a V segment was called functional when productive rearrangements were above 56.7%, and segregating when the standard deviation between donors exceeded 5%. A statistical classification framework was developed to diagnose cytomegalovirus status using the catalog of TCR beta chain sequences. In a later analysis, V and J genes were assigned by comparing TCR nucleotide sequences against IMGT/GENE-DB human TR gene sequences. A later analysis assigned CDR3 sequences and most-parsimonious VDJ recombination scenarios with the TCRdist pipeline. In a later analysis, every TCR beta chain was defined by the combination of its CDR3 amino acid sequence and its V-gene family, and reads without a unique V-gene family were dropped. As a way to deal with suspected cross-contamination and a sequencing artifact, a later analysis dropped under 600 nucleotide sequences that were highly shared and had low generation probability. In a later analysis, a clonal expansion index was calculated for each public chain from normalized within-repertoire ranks of inferred template counts. Generation probabilities in a later analysis came from a VDJ recombination model fitted to out-of-frame rearrangements, and those results were checked against IGoR. In a later analysis, TCR-TCR, TCR-HLA and TCR-CMV co-occurrence was scored with hypergeometric tests, and a repertoire-size bias correction was applied to TCR pairs. In a later analysis, false discovery rates were estimated by permuting HLA or CMV assignments 20 times. In a later analysis, co-occurring TCRs were grouped using DBSCAN, and TCRdist sequence similarity was added for clustering within HLA-allele-positive subsets. For co-occurrence clustering, repertoires with fewer than 30,000 or more than 120,000 public chains were excluded, along with roughly five repertoires with anomalous nucleotide sharing. TCRdb retrieved this table from immuneACCESS and kept in-frame rearrangements only. Not all clones are present; in checked studies, unresolved V genes account for under half, and no reason is known for the remainder. V and J calls plus clone size are reproduced from that table; the DNA served to infer D and trimming. Here the sample has roughly 52,000 clones; about 80% occur a single time. The ten top clones hold approximately 1.4% of the sample.

Material: PBMCs. The TCR originated in a female donor in good health and CMV-seronegative. In this chain, TRBV30 is recombined with TRBJ1-1; 8 nucleotides in the junction match TRBD1. CDR3 region: CAWSTGTGNTEAFF. The nucleotides are TGTGCCTGGAGTACCGGGACAGGGAACACTGAAGCTTTCTTT.